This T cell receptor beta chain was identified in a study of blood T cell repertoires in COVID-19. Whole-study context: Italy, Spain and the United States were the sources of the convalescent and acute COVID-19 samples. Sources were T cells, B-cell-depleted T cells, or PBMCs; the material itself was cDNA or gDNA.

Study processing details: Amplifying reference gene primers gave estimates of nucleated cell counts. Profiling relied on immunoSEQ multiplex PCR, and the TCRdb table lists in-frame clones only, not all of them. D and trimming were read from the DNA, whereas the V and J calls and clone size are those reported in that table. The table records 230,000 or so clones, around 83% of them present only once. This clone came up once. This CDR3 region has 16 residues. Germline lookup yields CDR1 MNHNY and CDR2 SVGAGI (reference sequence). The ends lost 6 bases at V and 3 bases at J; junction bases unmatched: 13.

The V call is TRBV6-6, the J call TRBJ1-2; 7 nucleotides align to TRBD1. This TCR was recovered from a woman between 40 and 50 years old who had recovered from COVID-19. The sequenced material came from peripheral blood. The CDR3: CASRKSGTAGDYGYTF. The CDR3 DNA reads TGTGCCAGCAGGAAGTCCGGGACAGCTGGAGACTATGGCTACACCTTC.